This T cell receptor (beta chain) stems from a study of T cell responses to AZD1222 COVID-19 vaccine. Study-level findings and limits: Repertoires were collected only later (after the peak T cell response had occurred).

With regard to this clone: Its antigen remains unidentified.

The length of the CDR3 is 13 residues. Trimming stripped 6 bases from V and 3 bases from J, with 9 bases between. CDR1 LGHDT and CDR2 YNNKEL come from the germline V gene (reference sequence). Profiling relied on immunoSEQ multiplex PCR, and the TCRdb table lists in-frame clones only, not all of them. In the table there are 90,000 to 150,000 clones, about 90% of which are singletons. This clonotype was obtained from an adult in good health. The V call is TRBV3-1 (or the pseudogene TRBV3-2), the J call TRBJ2-1; weak D call: TRBD2 (6 bases). The source was peripheral blood, collected on day 0 of AZD1222 vaccination. The CDR3: CASRGTLYNEQFF. DNA for the CDR3: TGTGCCAGCAGGGGGACTCTCTACAATGAGCAGTTCTTC.